This TCR beta chain was recovered during a study of T-cell reconstitution after alpha-beta-depleted transplantation in children. Unique molecular identifiers featured in how the TCRbeta library was prepared. TCRdb reprocessed the PCR reads with MiXCR, giving one entry per CDR3 protein. Among about 610,000 distinct CDR3 sequences listed, about 10% were seen once. The CDR3 loop spans 14 amino acids. Trimming removed 3 bases from V and 4 bases from J, with 12 bases in between. The V gene's germline CDR1 is ENHRY and CDR2 SYGVKD. In its sample, this clonotype was seen many times. The source of this sequence is a human donor who donated a stem cell graft to a child with acute myeloid leukemia. Sequenced here: PBMCs from the stem cell graft donor, sampled from the stem cell graft. This chain uses TRBV10-3 with TRBJ1-1; D is unclear. Here the CDR3 reads CAISDPGGPTEAFF. The CDR3 DNA reads as TGTGCCATCAGTGACCCGGGAGGGCCCACTGAAGCTTTCTTT.